This TCR beta chain was recovered during a study of blood T cell repertoires in COVID-19. Study as a whole: Samples representing acute and convalescent COVID-19 were sourced from the United States, Italy and Spain.

Original processing methods: Counts of nucleated cells, estimated from reference gene primer amplification, were obtained. Clones were read by immunoSEQ multiplex PCR, and TCRdb kept only the in-frame ones, dropping some. V and J calls and clone size come straight from that table; D and trimming were deduced from the DNA. The sample includes about 250,000 clones, under 85% of them seen just once. The germline V gene has CDR1 SEHNR and CDR2 FQNEAQ (reference sequence). This CDR3 is built from 15 residues. Trimming took 5 bases from V and 9 from J; bases not matched to a gene: 10. This TCR derives from a human donor in a cohort sampled during active COVID-19. The V call is TRBV7-9, the J call TRBJ1-6; 7 bases are a match to TRBD1. The specimen was peripheral blood. This CDR3 is CASSRQTGMSSPLHF. CDR3 DNA: TGTGCCAGCAGCCGACAGACAGGGATGAGTTCACCCCTCCACTTT.